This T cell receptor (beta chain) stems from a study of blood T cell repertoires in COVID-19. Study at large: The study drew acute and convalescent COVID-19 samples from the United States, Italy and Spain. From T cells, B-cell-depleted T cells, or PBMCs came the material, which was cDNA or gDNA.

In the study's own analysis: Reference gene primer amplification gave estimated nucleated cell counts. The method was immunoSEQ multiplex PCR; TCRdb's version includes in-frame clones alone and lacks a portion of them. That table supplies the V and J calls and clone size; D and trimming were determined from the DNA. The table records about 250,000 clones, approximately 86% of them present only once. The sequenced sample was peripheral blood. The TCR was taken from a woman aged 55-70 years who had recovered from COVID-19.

CDR3 sequence: CASSSSGGRGLGNTIYF. The CDR3 DNA is TGTGCCAGCAGCTCCTCCGGGGGCAGGGGGCTCGGAAACACCATATATTTT. The chain combines TRBV5-6 with TRBJ1-3; 8 bases are shared with TRBD1. The CDR3 consists of 17 residues. Looked up from germline, CDR1 is SGHDT and CDR2 is YYEEEE. V gave up 3 bases and J gave up 4 bases; unmatched junction bases: 12.